This TCR beta chain was observed in a study of identical twins. This clonotype occurred many times. The CDR3 covers 13 residues. Trimming took off 5 bases at V and 1 base at J, with 5 bases between the two ends. TCRdb ran MiXCR on the 5' RACE reads and lists one entry per CDR3 protein. Here the sample spans 200,000 or so distinct CDR3 sequences, 15% to 20% being singletons. The same data also went into a second study, on T cells expressing NK-cell markers.

The chain links TRBV12-3 or TRBV12-4 to TRBJ2-2; D not certain. The source material was CD8+ T cells sorted from blood. The TCR comes from a woman younger than 30 in good health. The CDR3 sequence is CASSQMNTGELFF. In nucleotides, the CDR3 is TGTGCCAGCAGTCAAATGAACACCGGGGAGCTGTTTTTT.